The 17 T cell receptor beta chains listed next were all sequenced from one sample in a study of molecular identifiers for immune sequencing clone quantification. TCRdb re-called the PCR reads through MiXCR, storing one row per CDR3 protein. This sample has nearly 55,000 distinct CDR3 sequences; around 33% occur once, and the top ten carry about 4.1%. The sequenced material came from naive CD8+ T cells from blood, with Jurkat cell RNA spiked in. Subset defined: FACS-sorted CD8+CD4-CCR7+CD45RA+ naive T cells. These TCRs come from a human donor in good health. Some libraries in this study had Jurkat cell RNA spiked in.

The gene calls are TRBV4-1 and TRBJ1-2; 9 bases line up with TRBD1. The CDR3 totals 15 residues. V shed 4 bases and J 7 bases; nucleotides not matched to a gene: 10. Germline V gene lookup returns CDR1 MGHRA and CDR2 YSYEKL. CDR3 loop: CASSLENRGRVGYTF. Here the CDR3 DNA reads TGCGCCAGCAGCCTAGAAAACAGGGGGCGCGTTGGCTACACCTTC.

This clonotype was picked up a small number of times. The chain employs TRBV20-1 and TRBJ1-5, with 9 bases aligning to TRBD1. Unmatched junction bases numbered 3, after V lost 5 bases and J lost 1 base. CDR3 size: 14 residues. CDR1 and CDR2 from the germline V gene are DFQATT and SNEGSKA (reference sequence). The CDR3 protein is CSAGTGGSNQPQHF. CDR3 DNA sequence: TGCAGTGCTGGAACAGGGGGCAGCAATCAGCCCCAGCATTTT.

This clonotype is medium-sized in the sample. The CDR3 sequence: CATSNAVVVGYQETQYF. The CDR3 DNA reads TGTGCCACCAGTAATGCGGTGGTAGTGGGGTACCAAGAGACCCAGTACTTC. The gene calls are TRBV24-1 and TRBJ2-5, with unresolved D. The CDR3 has 17 amino acids. Per the germline V gene, CDR1 is KGHDR and CDR2 is SFDVKD. V lost 6 bases, J lost 0 bases, and 19 bases lay in between.

This sequence joins TRBV28 and TRBJ2-7, with D tentatively TRBD2 (6 bases). Deletions cut 6 bases from V and 4 bases from J, with 16 bases between. CDR3 length: 14 residues. Germline V gene sequence: CDR1 MDHEN, CDR2 SYDVKM. In DNA form, the CDR3 reads TGTGCCAGCAGAAAGACTAGTTTGGGGTACGAGCAGTACTTC. Translated, it gives CASRKTSLGYEQYF.

The gene calls are TRBV4-2 and TRBJ2-7; D remains ambiguous. This CDR3 spans 13 amino acids. Germline CDR1 and CDR2: LGHNA and YNFKEQ. Trimming cost V 2 bases and J 6 bases, with 11 bases left between them. CDR3 nucleotides: TGTGCCAGCAGCCAAAAGGCCGACGGCGAGCAGTACTTC. Translated: CASSQKADGEQYF.

About this clonotype itself: Given the absence of the conserved phenylalanine or tryptophan at the CDR3 end, a read error is likely. The genes are TRBV20-1 and TRBJ1-1; D might be TRBD1 (5 bases). Germline V gene data show CDR1 as DFQATT and CDR2 as SNEGSKA (reference sequence). Trimming cost V 0 bases and J 0 bases, with 8 bases left between them. The CDR3 extends over 14 amino acids. The CDR3: CSARDLQVNTEAFY. In nucleotides, the CDR3 is TGCAGTGCTAGAGATCTACAGGTGAACACTGAAGCTTTCTAT.

This clonotype has a handful of counts. This may be a read error, as it is one base from a much larger clone. The rearrangement links TRBV12-3 or TRBV12-4 to TRBJ2-3; the D is unclear. Trimming removed 4 bases from V and 4 bases from J, with 15 bases in between. CDR3 length: 15 residues. The CDR3 nucleotides are TGTGCCAGCAGTTCCTTGGCCCCTAAGGCAGATACGCAGTATTTT. Protein: CASSSLAPKADTQYF.

This clonotype has ten or more counts. This sequence joins TRBV12-3 or TRBV12-4 and TRBJ1-6; 9 nucleotides match TRBD1. This CDR3 has 16 residues. Losses at the gene ends were 5 bases for V and 3 bases for J; bases not matched to a gene: 5. The CDR3 loop is CASSPTGGVYNSPLHF. The CDR3 DNA reads TGTGCCAGCAGTCCCACAGGGGGCGTCTATAATTCACCCCTCCACTTT.

A few counts support this clonotype. This chain joins TRBV5-8 and TRBJ2-5, with D hard to call. Trimming took 0 bases from V and 1 from J, leaving 4 bases between them. Germline V gene data show CDR1 as SGHTS and CDR2 as YDEGEE. The CDR3 runs to 13 residues. The CDR3: CASSLGAQETQYF. In DNA, the CDR3 is TGTGCCAGCAGCTTGGGTGCCCAAGAGACCCAGTACTTC.

This chain joins TRBV6-6 and TRBJ2-7; D is ambiguous. The CDR3 length is 12 residues. CDR1 is MNHNY, CDR2 SVGAGI, per germline (reference sequence). With 6 bases removed from V and 4 bases from J, the gap between germline ends came to 10 bases. Written as DNA, the CDR3 is TGTGCCAGCAGATATAGAGGTTACGAGCAGTACTTC. Translation: CASRYRGYEQYF.

The table lists this clonotype with a few counts. V and J are TRBV7-2 and TRBJ2-1; no clear D. Trimming shortened V by 5 bases and J by 9 bases, and 11 bases separated the two germline ends. CDR1 SGHTA and CDR2 FQGNSA come from the germline V gene. The CDR3 runs to 12 residues. CDR3 sequence (DNA): TGTGCCAGCAGCCTTATTACAACTGAGCAGTTCTTC. Translation: CASSLITTEQFF.

Ten or more counts support this clonotype. The chain carries TRBV9 and TRBJ2-7; 11 nucleotides match TRBD2. The CDR3 extends over 13 amino acids. With 3 bases clipped from V and 6 bases from J, the junction kept 2 bases outside the gene matches. Germline CDR1 is SGDLS and CDR2 is YYNGEE. CDR3 coding DNA: TGTGCCAGCAGCGCGACTAGCGGGACCGAGCAGTACTTC. It is translated as CASSATSGTEQYF. The whole variable domain, filled in from reference TRBV9 and TRBJ2-7, reads DSGVTQTPKHLITATGQRVTLRCSPRSGDLSVYWYQQSLDQGLQFLIQYYNGEERAKGNILERFSAQQFPDLHSELNLSSLELGDSALYFCASSATSGTEQYFGPGTRLTVT.

This clonotype was seen a few times. The CDR3 sequence is CASRGKTGVPHLNTGELFF. As DNA, the CDR3 is TGTGCCAGTAGGGGCAAGACAGGGGTCCCCCATTTGAACACCGGGGAGCTGTTTTTT. This chain connects TRBV19 to TRBJ2-2, with 8 bases aligning to TRBD1. Looked up from germline, CDR1 is LNHDA and CDR2 is SQIVND (reference sequence). The CDR3 length is 19 residues. Unmatched junction bases numbered 16, after V lost 6 bases and J lost 1 base.

This clonotype was detected ten times or more. The chain is built from TRBV7-8 and TRBJ1-3; 7 bases fit TRBD1. J was trimmed by 2 bases and V by 8 bases; bases with no gene match: 6. The CDR3 spans 14 residues. Germline CDR1 is SGHVS and CDR2 is FQNEAQ. The CDR3 spells CASADRVTGNTIYF. The CDR3 bases are TGTGCCAGCGCCGACAGGGTAACTGGAAACACCATATATTTT.

The rearrangement joins TRBV3-1 to TRBJ2-1; a possible D gene is TRBD2 (5 bases). CDR1 is LGHDT and CDR2 is YNNKEL in the germline V gene (reference sequence). With 4 bases removed from V and 0 bases from J, the gap between germline ends came to 10 bases. The CDR3 length is 15 residues. The CDR3 coding sequence is TGTGCCAGCAGCCCGTTGGGGAGCTCCTACAATGAGCAGTTCTTC. This translates into CASSPLGSSYNEQFF.

This chain connects TRBV7-8 to TRBJ2-1, with 7 bases identical to TRBD2. The germline V gene encodes CDR1 SGHVS and CDR2 FQNEAQ. The CDR3 is 17 amino acids. Losses at the gene ends were 3 bases for V and 0 bases for J; bases not matched to a gene: 8. The CDR3 region has the DNA TGTGCCAGCAGCTTCCCCCGGGACTACGGCTCCTACAATGAGCAGTTCTTC. It encodes CASSFPRDYGSYNEQFF. Drawing the rest from reference TRBV7-8 and TRBJ2-1, the complete variable domain is GAGVSQSPRYKVAKRGQDVALRCDPISGHVSLFWYQQALGQGPEFLTYFQNEAQLDKSGLPSDRFFAERPEGSVSTLKIQRTQQEDSAVYLCASSFPRDYGSYNEQFFGPGTRLTVL.

This clonotype was seen repeatedly, ten times or more. The V and J genes are TRBV6-5 and TRBJ2-7, with TRBD1 as a possible D gene (5 bases). CDR3 length equals 14 residues. V dropped 0 bases and J dropped 3 bases, with 9 bases sitting between them. CDR1 is MNHEY and CDR2 is SVGAGI in the germline V gene. CDR3: CASSYSVTVYEQYF. The DNA of the CDR3 is TGTGCCAGCAGTTACTCGGTGACAGTCTACGAGCAGTACTTC.